This TCR beta chain was captured by sequencing in a study of T cells in Graves' hyperthyroidism and ophthalmopathy. Study summary: Pretreatment peripheral blood was obtained at initial diagnosis.

Amplification targeted TCR beta CDR3 regions from RNA transcripts. Initially, a first-round RT-PCR of the TCR CDR3 employed the HTBI primer set. Each CDR3 protein is one row after TCRdb ran MiXCR on the multiplex PCR reads. The repertoire includes fewer than 900,000 distinct CDR3 sequences, over 15% of them detected once, and approximately 8% sits in the top ten. The germline V gene has CDR1 SNHLY and CDR2 FYNNEI. The ends lost 4 bases at V and 4 bases at J; junction bases unmatched: 3. The CDR3 spans 13 residues. This clonotype was observed at least ten times. Patients aged 18 to 65 had newly diagnosed hyperthyroidism of under 2 months' duration. PBMCs were collected from an approximately 9.3 ml volume of fresh peripheral blood.

This clonotype was obtained from a man younger than 35 with Graves' hyperthyroidism. What was sequenced was blood. V gene TRBV2 combines with J gene TRBJ1-1; TRBD1 agrees at 7 bases. The CDR3 DNA is TGTGCCAGCAGTGGACAGGGACCCACTGAAGCTTTCTTT. Protein product: CASSGQGPTEAFF.